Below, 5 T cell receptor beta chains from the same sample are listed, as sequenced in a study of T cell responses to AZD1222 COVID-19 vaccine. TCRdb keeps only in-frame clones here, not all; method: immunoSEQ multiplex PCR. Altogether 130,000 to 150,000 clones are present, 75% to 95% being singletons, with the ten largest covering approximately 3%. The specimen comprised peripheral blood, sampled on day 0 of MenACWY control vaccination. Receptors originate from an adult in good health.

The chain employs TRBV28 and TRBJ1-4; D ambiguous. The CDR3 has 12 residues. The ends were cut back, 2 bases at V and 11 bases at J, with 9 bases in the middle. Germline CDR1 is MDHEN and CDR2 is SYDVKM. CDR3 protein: CASSLVDGKLFF. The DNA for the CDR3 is TGTGCCAGCAGTTTAGTGGACGGGAAACTGTTTTTT.

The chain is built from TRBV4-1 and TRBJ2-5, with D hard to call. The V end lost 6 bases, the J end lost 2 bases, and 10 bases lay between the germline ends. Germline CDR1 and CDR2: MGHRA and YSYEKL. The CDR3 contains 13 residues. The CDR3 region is CASRDAVQETQYF. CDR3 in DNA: TGCGCCAGCAGGGACGCGGTGCAAGAGACCCAGTACTTC.

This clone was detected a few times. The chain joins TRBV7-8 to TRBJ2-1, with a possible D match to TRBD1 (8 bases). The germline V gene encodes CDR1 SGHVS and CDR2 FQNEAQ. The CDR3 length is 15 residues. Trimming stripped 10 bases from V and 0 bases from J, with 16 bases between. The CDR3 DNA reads TGTGCCACCACGAGCGGGACAGGCTCCTACAATGAGCAGTTCTTC. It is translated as CATTSGTGSYNEQFF.

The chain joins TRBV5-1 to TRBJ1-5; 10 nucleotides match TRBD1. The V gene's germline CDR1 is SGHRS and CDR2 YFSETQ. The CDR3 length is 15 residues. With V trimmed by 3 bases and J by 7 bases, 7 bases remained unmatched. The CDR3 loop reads CASSWGQGFDQPQHF. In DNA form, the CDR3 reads TGCGCCAGCAGCTGGGGACAGGGGTTCGACCAGCCCCAGCATTTT.

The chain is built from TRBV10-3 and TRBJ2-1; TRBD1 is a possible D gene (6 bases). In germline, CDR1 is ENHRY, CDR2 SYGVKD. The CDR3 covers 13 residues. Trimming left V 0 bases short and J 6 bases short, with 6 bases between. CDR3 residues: CAISESGGNEQFF. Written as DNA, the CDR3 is TGTGCCATCAGTGAGTCAGGGGGCAATGAGCAGTTCTTC.